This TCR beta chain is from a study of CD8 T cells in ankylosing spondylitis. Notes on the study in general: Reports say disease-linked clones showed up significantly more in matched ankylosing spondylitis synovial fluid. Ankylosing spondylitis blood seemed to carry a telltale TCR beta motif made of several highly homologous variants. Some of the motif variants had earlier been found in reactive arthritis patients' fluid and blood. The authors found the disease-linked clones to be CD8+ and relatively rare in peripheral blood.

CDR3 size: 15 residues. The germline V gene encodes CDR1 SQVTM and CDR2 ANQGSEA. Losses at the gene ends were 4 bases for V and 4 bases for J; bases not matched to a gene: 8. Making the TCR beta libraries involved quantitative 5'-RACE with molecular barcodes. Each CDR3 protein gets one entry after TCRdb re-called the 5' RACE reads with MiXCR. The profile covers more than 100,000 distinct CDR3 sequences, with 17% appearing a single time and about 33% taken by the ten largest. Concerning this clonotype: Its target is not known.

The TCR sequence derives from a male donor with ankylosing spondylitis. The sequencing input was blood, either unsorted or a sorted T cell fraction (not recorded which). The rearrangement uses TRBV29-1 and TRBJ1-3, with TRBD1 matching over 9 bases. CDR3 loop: CSVGGDREFGNTIYF. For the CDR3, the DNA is TGCAGCGTTGGAGGGGACAGGGAGTTCGGAAACACCATATATTTT.